A single sample is the source of the 7 T cell receptor beta chains below, sequenced in a study of OX40 agonist ivuxolimab in advanced cancers. The library was made by the immunoSEQ multiplex PCR assay. TCRdb took over this immuneACCESS table, retaining in-frame rearrangements with V and J assigned. Such tables are incomplete; in checked studies, under half of the missing clones stem from an unresolved V gene, and the remainder is unexplained. For this sample the table gives 60,000 to 70,000 clones, of which roughly 80% were detected only once. The ten largest clones represent 0.4% to 0.5% of the sample. This specimen was CD4+ or CD8+ T cells sorted from blood, taken in a trial of the OX40 agonist ivuxolimab. These receptors all come from an adult with an advanced solid tumor such as melanoma, head and neck, liver or kidney cancer.

This rearrangement joins TRBV27 to TRBJ2-1; 7 nucleotides line up with TRBD2. With 7 bases clipped from V and 0 bases from J, the junction kept 12 bases outside the gene matches. CDR1 is MNHEY, CDR2 SMNVEV, per germline (reference sequence). The CDR3 contains 17 residues. CDR3 nucleotide sequence: TGTGCCAGCACCTTGAGGCTAGCGGCGAGCTCCTACAATGAGCAGTTCTTC. Amino acid sequence: CASTLRLAASSYNEQFF.

The rearrangement links TRBV28 to TRBJ1-1, with D maybe TRBD1 (5 bases). Trimming stripped 2 bases from V and 4 bases from J, with 14 bases between. This CDR3 has 15 residues. Germline CDR1 MDHEN, CDR2 SYDVKM. The CDR3: CASSLPRGGTTEAFF. As DNA, the CDR3 is TGTGCCAGCAGTTTACCTAGAGGAGGGACCACTGAAGCTTTCTTT.

The genes are TRBV7-8 and TRBJ1-1; D might be TRBD1 (5 bases). Germline loops: CDR1 SGHVS, CDR2 FQNEAQ. CDR3 length equals 13 residues. With 5 bases removed from V and 3 bases from J, the gap between germline ends came to 10 bases. The CDR3 reads CASSLTVHTEAFF. CDR3 bases: TGTGCCAGCAGCCTGACAGTGCACACTGAAGCTTTCTTT.

This clone occurred once. V gene TRBV19 combines with J gene TRBJ1-5; TRBD1 aligns across 9 bases. From germline, CDR1 is LNHDA and CDR2 SQIVND (reference sequence). The V and J ends lost 3 bases and 7 bases, in that order; junction bases with no gene match: 4. The CDR3 runs 14 residues. The CDR3 spells CASSMGDRVQPQHF. The CDR3 coding sequence is TGTGCCAGTAGTATGGGGGACAGGGTACAGCCCCAGCATTTT.

This chain joins TRBV11-2 and TRBJ2-1; TRBD1 matches 8 bases. The trim removed 5 bases at V and 9 bases at J, leaving 15 bases unmatched. The V gene's germline CDR1 is SGHAT and CDR2 FQNNGV. The CDR3 is made up of 16 amino acids. DNA of the CDR3: TGTGCCAGCAGCGAGGAGGGCAGGGGGCGATCAGCTGAGCAGTTCTTC. Translation: CASSEEGRGRSAEQFF. The variable domain in full, completed from reference TRBV11-2 and TRBJ2-1, reads EAGVAQSPRYKIIEKRQSVAFWCNPISGHATLYWYQQILGQGPKLLIQFQNNGVVDDSQLPKDRFSAERLKGVDSTLKIQPAKLEDSAVYLCASSEEGRGRSAEQFFGPGTRLTVL.

V gene TRBV21-1 combines with J gene TRBJ1-2; whether TRBD1, the table's D call, matches the DNA was not checked. TRBV21-1 is annotated as a pseudogene. The CDR3 totals 19 residues. CDR3 sequence reads: CASSKEFAGTGTSYYGYTF. CDR3 nucleotides: TGTGCCAGCAGCAAAGAGTTTGCGGGGACAGGGACCTCCTACTATGGCTACACCTTC.

The rearrangement links TRBV30 to TRBJ2-1; TRBD2 matches at 7 bases. The CDR3 totals 16 residues. With V trimmed by 3 bases and J by 5 bases, 13 bases remained unmatched. Germline V gene lookup returns CDR1 GTSNPN and CDR2 SVGIG (reference sequence). CDR3 in DNA: TGTGCCTGGAGGAAATCTTTGGGACTACTAAACAATGAGCAGTTCTTC. Protein sequence: CAWRKSLGLLNNEQFF.